This T cell receptor beta chain was retrieved from a study of OX40 agonist ivuxolimab in advanced cancers. Study at large: Prior checkpoint blockade (anti-PD-1, anti-PD-L1 or anti-CTLA-4) was permitted; approximately 40% had it. In three patients, partial responses were observed, one with hepatocellular carcinoma and two with cutaneous melanoma. Study-level findings and limits: Blood T cells, both CD4+ and CD8+, expanded clonally by week 6 at 0.1 to 3.0 mg/kg.

The CDR3 has 17 amino acids. Germline assignment: CDR1 SNHLY and CDR2 FYNNEI. The ends were cut back, 3 bases at V and 3 bases at J, with 18 bases in the middle. Of note for this clone: As yet, its antigen is unknown.

Sequencing used immunoSEQ multiplex PCR; TCRdb keeps in-frame clones, though not all of them. This sample yields around 54,000 clones, of which 75% to 95% are seen a single time; 8% to 9.5% belongs to the top ten. V is TRBV2 and J is TRBJ1-5; D is unresolved. This specimen consisted of CD4+ or CD8+ T cells sorted from blood, obtained in a trial of the OX40 agonist ivuxolimab. The clonotype was recovered from an adult with an advanced solid tumor such as melanoma, head and neck, liver or kidney cancer. The CDR3 DNA reads as TGTGCCAGCAGTGATTCCGAGGCTGGTTATAACAATCAGCCCCAGCATTTT. It translates to CASSDSEAGYNNQPQHF. The full variable domain, in which reference TRBV2 and TRBJ1-5 provide the parts outside the CDR3, is EPEVTQTPSHQVTQMGQEVILRCVPISNHLYFYWYRQILGQKVEFLVSFYNNEISEKSEIFDDQFSVERPDGSNFTLKIRSTKLEDSAMYFCASSDSEAGYNNQPQHFGDGTRLSIL.